Shown below are 5 T cell receptor beta chains from a single sample sequenced in a study of blood T cell repertoires in COVID-19. Assay: immunoSEQ multiplex PCR; the TCRdb copy retains only in-frame clones and omits some. The sample contains under 250,000 clones, 85% to 90% of which appear only once. Sequences were obtained from peripheral blood. The receptors shown here come from a man between 45 and 60 years old with COVID-19, enrolled during active disease.

This sequence joins TRBV6-5 and TRBJ2-4; 13 nucleotides line up with TRBD2. Trimming removed 6 bases from V and 3 bases from J; junction bases left unmatched: 2. The CDR3 length is 15 residues. Germline V CDR1 and CDR2: MNHEY, SVGAGI. The CDR3 loop reads CASRGTSGIKNIQYF. CDR3 nucleotides: TGTGCCAGCAGAGGGACTAGCGGGATCAAAAACATTCAGTACTTC.

The V gene is TRBV28, the J gene TRBJ1-2; TRBD1 matches 10 bases. J was trimmed by 4 bases and V by 8 bases; bases with no gene match: 7. The germline gives CDR1 MDHEN, CDR2 SYDVKM. This CDR3 comprises 14 residues. CDR3 nucleotides: TGTGCCAGCCGGGGACAGGGGTCGAGCTATGGCTACACCTTC. Translation: CASRGQGSSYGYTF.

The gene calls are TRBV6-5 and TRBJ2-2, with TRBD1 matching 11 bases. V lost 6 bases, J lost 6 bases, and 3 bases stayed unmatched. The CDR3 spans 14 residues. Germline CDR1 and CDR2: MNHEY and SVGAGI. This CDR3 is CASRAGQGAGELFF. The CDR3, as DNA: TGTGCCAGCAGGGCGGGACAGGGGGCCGGGGAGCTGTTTTTT.

V is TRBV10-1 and J is TRBJ2-3, with 7 bases fitting TRBD1. Germline V CDR1 and CDR2: WNHNN, SYGVQD (reference sequence). The CDR3 has 17 residues. V dropped 6 bases and J dropped 5; count of bases not matched to a gene: 17. The CDR3 DNA follows: TGCGCCAGCAGACTAACTGACAGGGTCGCCTTCGGAGATACGCAGTATTTT. It specifies CASRLTDRVAFGDTQYF.

This clone was counted a few times. The CDR3 spells CASSTKTGGVGELFF. The CDR3 nucleotides are TGTGCCAGCAGCACTAAGACAGGGGGCGTCGGGGAGCTGTTTTTT. The genes are TRBV7-2 and TRBJ2-2, with 10 bases that match TRBD1. With V trimmed by 5 bases and J by 7 bases, 7 bases remained unmatched. The CDR3 runs 15 residues. Per the germline V gene, CDR1 is SGHTA and CDR2 is FQGNSA.